This T cell receptor (beta chain) originates from a study of cytomegalovirus exposure and HLA in healthy donors. Study information: An earlier analysis found 110 million or so unique TCR beta sequences from approximately 170 million T cells.

Concerning this clone itself: Its antigen remains unknown.

Germline V gives CDR1 LNHDA, CDR2 SQIVND (reference sequence). The CDR3 is made up of 14 amino acids. The V and J ends lost 10 bases and 0 bases, in that order; junction bases with no gene match: 5. The PCR contained 60 Vbeta and 13 Jbeta primers. Only in-frame clones appear in the TCRdb table, and some are missing; sequencing was by immunoSEQ multiplex PCR. The repertoire holds a few hundred thousand clones, with around 81% as singletons. Findings and caveats of the study: The authors later linked a missense DCLRE1C variant to TCR beta V- and J-gene trimming. Listed as cytomegalovirus-associated were 150 to 200 TCR beta chains. It was in a later analysis that TCR association rates were seen to vary by HLA locus, highest for DRB1 and lowest for HLA-C.

Sequencing was performed on PBMCs. V usage is TRBV19 and J usage is TRBJ1-1; 10 nucleotides match TRBD1. The TCR sequence derives from a woman in her forties or fifties in good health and CMV-seropositive. CDR3 bases: TGTGCCACCTCGGACAGGGGGGTGAACACTGAAGCTTTCTTT. Amino acid sequence: CATSDRGVNTEAFF.